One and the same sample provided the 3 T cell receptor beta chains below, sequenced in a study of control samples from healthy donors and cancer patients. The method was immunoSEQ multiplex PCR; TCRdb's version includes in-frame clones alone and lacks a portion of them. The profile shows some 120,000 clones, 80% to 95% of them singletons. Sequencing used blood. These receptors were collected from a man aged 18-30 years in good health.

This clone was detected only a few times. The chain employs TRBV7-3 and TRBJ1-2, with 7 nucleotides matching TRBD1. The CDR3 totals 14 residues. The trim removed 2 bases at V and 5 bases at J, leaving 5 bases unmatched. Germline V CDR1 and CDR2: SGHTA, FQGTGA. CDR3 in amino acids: CASSLGGQKYGYTF. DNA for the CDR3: TGTGCCAGCAGCTTAGGGGGACAGAAATATGGCTACACCTTC.

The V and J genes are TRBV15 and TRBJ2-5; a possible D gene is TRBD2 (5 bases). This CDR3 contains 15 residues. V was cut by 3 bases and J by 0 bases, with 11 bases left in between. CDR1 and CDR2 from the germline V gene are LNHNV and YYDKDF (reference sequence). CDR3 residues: CATSRLTGNQETQYF. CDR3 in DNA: TGTGCCACCAGCAGGTTAACGGGAAACCAAGAGACCCAGTACTTC.

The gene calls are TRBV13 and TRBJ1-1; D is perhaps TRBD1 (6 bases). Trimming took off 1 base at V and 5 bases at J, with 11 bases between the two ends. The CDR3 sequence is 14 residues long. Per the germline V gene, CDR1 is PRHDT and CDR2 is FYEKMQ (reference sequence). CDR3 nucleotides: TGTGCCAGCAGCTTAGACGGGGGCCCGACTGAAGCTTTCTTT. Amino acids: CASSLDGGPTEAFF.